This T cell receptor beta chain is from a study of CXCR3-negative and CXCR3-positive naive CD8 T cells. 5' RACE that incorporated UMI labels was used to prepare the TRB cDNA libraries. One entry per CDR3 protein, without DNA, is what TCRdb gives after re-calling the 5' RACE reads. This sample's clone table lists over 35,000 distinct CDR3 sequences. The CDR3 has 16 residues. The germline gives CDR1 SGHTA, CDR2 FQGNSA. The sample comprised naive CXCR3- CD8+ T cells from blood. Described subset: CD45RO-CCR7+CD27+CD95- naive CD8+ T cells lacking CXCR3 (TNR3-). The V gene is TRBV7-2, the J gene TRBJ2-1; there is no DNA to check the TCRdb D call of TRBD1. This sequence was found in a human donor in good health. Some clones in this sample may be carry-over from other donors' samples. CDR3 residues: CASSLTHWGVDNEQFF.